Presented here are 6 T cell receptor beta chains from one specimen sequenced in a study of T cell responses to AZD1222 COVID-19 vaccine. Produced via immunoSEQ multiplex PCR; TCRdb's table is partial and in-frame only. There are nearly 110,000 clones in the sample; around nine tenths occur only once, and roughly 6.2% lies in the top ten. The sequencing here drew on peripheral blood, taken 28 days after the second AZD1222 dose. The receptor set was obtained from an adult who received the AZD1222 COVID-19 vaccine.

This sequence joins TRBV4-1 and TRBJ2-1; tentatively, D is TRBD1 or TRBD2 (6 bases each). Per germline, CDR1 MGHRA and CDR2 YSYEKL. The CDR3 runs to 14 residues. The V end was cut by 1 base, the J end by 5 bases, with 9 bases between. DNA of the CDR3: TGCGCCAGCAGCCAAGGGGGGGCACACAATGAGCAGTTCTTC. Its protein is CASSQGGAHNEQFF.

The V gene is TRBV10-2, the J gene TRBJ1-1; D remains unclear. The V gene's germline CDR1 is WSHSY and CDR2 SAAADI. Trimming shortened V by 7 bases and J by 3 bases, and 9 bases separated the two germline ends. The CDR3 extends over 12 amino acids. The chain's CDR3 is CASKDPDTEAFF. CDR3 sequence (DNA): TGCGCCAGCAAGGACCCCGACACTGAAGCTTTCTTT.

This clone was picked up one time. The V and J genes are TRBV10-1 and TRBJ2-7; tentatively, D is TRBD1 (7 bases). This CDR3 has 14 residues. Trimming took 0 bases from V and 6 from J, leaving 12 bases between them. Germline lookup yields CDR1 WNHNN and CDR2 SYGVQD (reference sequence). The CDR3 DNA follows: TGCGCCAGCAGTGAGTCGGGGCAGGGGGGCGAGCAGTACTTC. This encodes CASSESGQGGEQYF.

This rearrangement joins TRBV5-1 to TRBJ1-1, with D possibly matching TRBD1 (6 bases). Germline V gene data show CDR1 as SGHRS and CDR2 as YFSETQ. The V end was cut by 3 bases, the J end by 5 bases, with 14 bases between. CDR3 size: 14 residues. The CDR3 loop reads CASSSLLQGTEAFF. In DNA, the CDR3 is TGCGCCAGCAGCTCGCTACTACAGGGAACTGAAGCTTTCTTT.

This chain connects TRBV7-2 to TRBJ2-1; no clear D gene. Germline lookup yields CDR1 SGHTA and CDR2 FQGNSA. This CDR3 has 14 residues. V shed 2 bases and J shed 5 bases, with 10 bases lying between them. CDR3 DNA: TGTGCCAGCAGCTTACAGGCAGGAGACAATGAGCAGTTCTTC. Translating gives CASSLQAGDNEQFF. Together with reference TRBV7-2 and TRBJ2-1, the CDR3 gives the full variable domain: GAGVSQSPSNKVTEKGKDVELRCDPISGHTALYWYRQSLGQGLEFLIYFQGNSAPDKSGLPSDRFSAERTGGSVSTLTIQRTQQEDSAVYLCASSLQAGDNEQFFGPGTRLTVL.

The chain links TRBV5-1 to TRBJ2-1, with 16 bases identical to TRBD2. After removal of 4 bases from V and 15 bases from J, the junction contained 7 bases not matched to a gene. The CDR3 has 14 residues. Germline CDR1 reads SGHRS; CDR2 reads YFSETQ. CDR3 bases: TGCGCCAGCAGCGCCGGGACTAGCGGGGGGGCTTTGTTCTTC. Amino acids: CASSAGTSGGALFF.